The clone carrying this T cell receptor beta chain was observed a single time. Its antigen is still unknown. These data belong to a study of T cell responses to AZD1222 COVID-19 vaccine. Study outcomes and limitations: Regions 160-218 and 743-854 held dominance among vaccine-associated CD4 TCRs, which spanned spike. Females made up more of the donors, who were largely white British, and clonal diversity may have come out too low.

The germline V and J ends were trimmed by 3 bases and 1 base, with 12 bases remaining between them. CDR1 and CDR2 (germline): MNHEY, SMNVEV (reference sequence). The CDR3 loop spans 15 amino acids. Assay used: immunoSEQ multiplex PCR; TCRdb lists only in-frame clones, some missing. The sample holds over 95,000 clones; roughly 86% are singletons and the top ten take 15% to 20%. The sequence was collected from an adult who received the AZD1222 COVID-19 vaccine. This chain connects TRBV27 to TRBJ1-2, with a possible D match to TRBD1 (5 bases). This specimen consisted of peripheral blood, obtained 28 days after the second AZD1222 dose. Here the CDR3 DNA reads TGTGCCAGCAGTTTTCGGCAGGGTGTTAACTATGGCTACACCTTC. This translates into CASSFRQGVNYGYTF.